This section outlines one T cell receptor beta chain sequence together with its context. This record comes from a study of control samples from healthy donors and cancer patients. Profiled with immunoSEQ multiplex PCR; TCRdb holds only in-frame clones, not every one. The profile covers approximately 100,000 clones, with approximately 82% appearing a single time and roughly 2% taken by the ten largest. CDR3 length: 13 amino acids. Trimming took off 1 base at V and 4 bases at J, with 7 bases between the two ends. The TCR was taken from a man in his sixties in good health. V usage is TRBV12-3 or TRBV12-4 and J usage is TRBJ1-2; D possibly corresponds to TRBD1 (5 bases). Sequences were obtained from blood. The CDR3 coding sequence is TGTGCCAGCAGTTTAGGGGGCATCTATGGCTACACCTTC. It is translated as CASSLGGIYGYTF.